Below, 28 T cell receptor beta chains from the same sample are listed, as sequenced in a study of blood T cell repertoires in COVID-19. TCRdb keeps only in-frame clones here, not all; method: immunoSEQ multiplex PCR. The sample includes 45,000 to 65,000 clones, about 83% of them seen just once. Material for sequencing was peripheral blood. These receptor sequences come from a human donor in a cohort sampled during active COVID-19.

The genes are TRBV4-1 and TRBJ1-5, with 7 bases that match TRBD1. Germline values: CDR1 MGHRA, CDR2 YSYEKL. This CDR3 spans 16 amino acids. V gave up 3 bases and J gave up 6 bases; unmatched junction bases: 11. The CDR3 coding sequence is TGCGCCAGCAGCCAGGAACAGGGGTCGGGCAGTCAGCCCCAGCATTTT. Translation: CASSQEQGSGSQPQHF.

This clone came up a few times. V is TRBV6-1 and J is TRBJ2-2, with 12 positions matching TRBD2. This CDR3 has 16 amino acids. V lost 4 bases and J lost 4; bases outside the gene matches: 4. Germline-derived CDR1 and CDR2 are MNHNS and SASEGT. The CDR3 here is CASSGPGLAGTGELFF. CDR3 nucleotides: TGTGCCAGCAGTGGACCGGGACTAGCGGGCACCGGGGAGCTGTTTTTT.

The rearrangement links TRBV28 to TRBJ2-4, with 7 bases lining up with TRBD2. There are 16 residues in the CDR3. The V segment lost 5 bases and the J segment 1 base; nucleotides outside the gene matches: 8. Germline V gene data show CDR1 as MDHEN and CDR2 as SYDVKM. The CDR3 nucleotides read TGTGCCAGCAGTGCTTGGACTAGTAGGGCCAAAAACATTCAGTACTTC. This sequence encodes CASSAWTSRAKNIQYF.

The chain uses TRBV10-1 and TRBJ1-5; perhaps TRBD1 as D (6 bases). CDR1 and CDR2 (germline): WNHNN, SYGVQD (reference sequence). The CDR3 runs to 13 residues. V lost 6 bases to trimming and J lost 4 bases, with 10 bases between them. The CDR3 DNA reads TGCGCCAGCAGGAAAACAGGGAATCAGCCCCAGCATTTT. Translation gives CASRKTGNQPQHF.

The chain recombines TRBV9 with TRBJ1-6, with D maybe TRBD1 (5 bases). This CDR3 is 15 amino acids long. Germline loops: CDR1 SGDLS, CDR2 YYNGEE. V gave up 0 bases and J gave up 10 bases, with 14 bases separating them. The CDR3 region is CASSVGFQGRSPLHF. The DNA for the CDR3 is TGTGCCAGCAGCGTAGGTTTCCAGGGAAGATCACCCCTCCACTTT. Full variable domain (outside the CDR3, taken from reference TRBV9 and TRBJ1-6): DSGVTQTPKHLITATGQRVTLRCSPRSGDLSVYWYQQSLDQGLQFLIQYYNGEERAKGNILERFSAQQFPDLHSELNLSSLELGDSALYFCASSVGFQGRSPLHFGNGTRLTVT.

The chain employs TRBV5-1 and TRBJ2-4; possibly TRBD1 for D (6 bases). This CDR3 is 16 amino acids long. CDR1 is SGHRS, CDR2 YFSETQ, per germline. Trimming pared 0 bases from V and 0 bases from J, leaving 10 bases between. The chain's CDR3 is CASSLGQASAKNIQYF. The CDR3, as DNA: TGCGCCAGCAGCTTGGGACAGGCTTCAGCCAAAAACATTCAGTACTTC.

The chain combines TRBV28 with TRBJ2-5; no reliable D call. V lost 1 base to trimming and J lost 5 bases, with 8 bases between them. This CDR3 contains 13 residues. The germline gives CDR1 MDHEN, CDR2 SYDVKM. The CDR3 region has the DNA TGTGCCAGCAGTTTATCGGGTACGGAGACCCAGTACTTC. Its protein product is CASSLSGTETQYF.

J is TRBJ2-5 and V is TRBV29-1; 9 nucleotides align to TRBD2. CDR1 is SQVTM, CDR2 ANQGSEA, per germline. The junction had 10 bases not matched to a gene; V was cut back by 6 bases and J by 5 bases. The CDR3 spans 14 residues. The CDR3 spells CSVGRGGTMETQYF. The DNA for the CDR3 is TGCAGCGTCGGGCGGGGGGGGACTATGGAGACCCAGTACTTC. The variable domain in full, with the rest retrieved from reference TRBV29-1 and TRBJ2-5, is SAVISQKPSRDICQRGTSLTIQCQVDSQVTMMFWYRQQPGQSLTLIATANQGSEATYESGFVIDKFPISRPNLTFSTLTVSNMSPEDSSIYLCSVGRGGTMETQYFGPGTRLLVL.

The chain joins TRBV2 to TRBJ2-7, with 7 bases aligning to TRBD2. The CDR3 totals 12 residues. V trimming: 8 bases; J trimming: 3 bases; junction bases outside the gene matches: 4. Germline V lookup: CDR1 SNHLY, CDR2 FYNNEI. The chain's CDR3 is CASRDYLYEQYF. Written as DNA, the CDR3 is TGTGCCAGCCGGGACTATCTCTACGAGCAGTACTTC.

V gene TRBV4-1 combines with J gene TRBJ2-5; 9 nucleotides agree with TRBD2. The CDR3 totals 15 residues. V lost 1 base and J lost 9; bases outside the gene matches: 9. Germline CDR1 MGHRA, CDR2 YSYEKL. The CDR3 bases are TGCGCCAGCAGCCAAGGACTAGCGGCCCGCGCGCCCCAGTACTTC. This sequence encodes CASSQGLAARAPQYF.

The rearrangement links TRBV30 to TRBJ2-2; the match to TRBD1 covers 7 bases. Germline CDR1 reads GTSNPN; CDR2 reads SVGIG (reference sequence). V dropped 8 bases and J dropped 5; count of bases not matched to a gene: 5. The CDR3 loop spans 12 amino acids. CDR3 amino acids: CALRQGTGELFF. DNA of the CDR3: TGTGCCCTTCGACAGGGTACCGGGGAGCTGTTTTTT.

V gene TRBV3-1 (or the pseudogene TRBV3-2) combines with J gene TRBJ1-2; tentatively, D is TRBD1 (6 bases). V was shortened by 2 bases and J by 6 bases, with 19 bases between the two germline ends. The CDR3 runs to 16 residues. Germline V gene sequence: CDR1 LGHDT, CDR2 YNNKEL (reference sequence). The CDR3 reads CASSQTPHEGVHGYTF. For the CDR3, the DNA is TGTGCCAGCAGCCAAACCCCACATGAGGGGGTCCATGGCTACACCTTC.

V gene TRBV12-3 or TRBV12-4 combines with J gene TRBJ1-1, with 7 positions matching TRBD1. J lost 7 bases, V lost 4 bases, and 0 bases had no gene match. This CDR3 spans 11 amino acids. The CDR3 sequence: CASSYRGEAFF. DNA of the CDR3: TGTGCCAGCAGTTACAGGGGTGAAGCTTTCTTT.

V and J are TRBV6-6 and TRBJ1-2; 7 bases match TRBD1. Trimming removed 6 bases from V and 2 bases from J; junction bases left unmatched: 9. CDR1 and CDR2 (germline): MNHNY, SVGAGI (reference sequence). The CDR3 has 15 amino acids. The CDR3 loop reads CASSTRDRRNYGYTF. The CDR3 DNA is TGTGCCAGCAGCACCCGGGACAGAAGGAACTATGGCTACACCTTC.

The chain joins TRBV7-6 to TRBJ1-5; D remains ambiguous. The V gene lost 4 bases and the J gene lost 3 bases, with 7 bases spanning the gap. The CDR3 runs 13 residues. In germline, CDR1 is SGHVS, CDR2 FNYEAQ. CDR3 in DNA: TGTGCCAGCAGCTCCCATTCCAATCAGCCCCAGCATTTT. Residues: CASSSHSNQPQHF.

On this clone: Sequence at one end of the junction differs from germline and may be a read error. As DNA, the CDR3 is TGTGCCAGTAGGCGGGACAGGGTGAAGACTGAAGCTTTCTTT. Amino acids: CASRRDRVKTEAFF. The chain joins TRBV19 to TRBJ1-1, with 9 bases identical to TRBD1. The CDR3 covers 14 residues. The germline V gene encodes CDR1 LNHDA and CDR2 SQIVND (reference sequence).

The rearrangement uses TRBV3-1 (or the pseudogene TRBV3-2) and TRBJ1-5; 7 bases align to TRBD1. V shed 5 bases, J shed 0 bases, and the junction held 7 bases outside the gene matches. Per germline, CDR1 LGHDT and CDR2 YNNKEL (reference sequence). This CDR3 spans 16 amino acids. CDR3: CASSARTGGSNQPQHF. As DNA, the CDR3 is TGTGCCAGCAGCGCCCGGACAGGAGGTAGCAATCAGCCCCAGCATTTT.

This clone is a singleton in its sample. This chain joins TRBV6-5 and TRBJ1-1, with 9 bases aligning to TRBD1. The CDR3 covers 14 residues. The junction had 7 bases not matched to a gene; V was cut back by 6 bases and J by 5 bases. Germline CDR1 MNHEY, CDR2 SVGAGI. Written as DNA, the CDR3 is TGTGCCAGCAGGGCAACTGACAGGGGGACTGAAGCTTTCTTT. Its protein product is CASRATDRGTEAFF.

This CDR3 reads CASRARGAGGADTQYF. The CDR3 DNA sequence: TGCGCCAGCAGGGCCCGCGGAGCGGGAGGTGCAGATACGCAGTATTTT. The V call is TRBV5-1, the J call TRBJ2-3; TRBD2 agrees at 9 bases. With V trimmed by 5 bases and J by 4 bases, 11 bases remained unmatched. This CDR3 spans 16 amino acids. CDR1 SGHRS and CDR2 YFSETQ come from the germline V gene. The full variable domain, with the rest looked up from reference TRBV5-1 and TRBJ2-3, is KAGVTQTPRYLIKTRGQQVTLSCSPISGHRSVSWYQQTPGQGLQFLFEYFSETQRNKGNFPGRFSGRQFSNSRSEMNVSTLELGDSALYLCASRARGAGGADTQYFGPGTRLTVL.

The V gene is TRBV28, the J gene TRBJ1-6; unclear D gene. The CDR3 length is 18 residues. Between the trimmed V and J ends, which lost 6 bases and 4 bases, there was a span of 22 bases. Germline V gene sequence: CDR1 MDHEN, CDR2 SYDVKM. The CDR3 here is CASRILDPGLGYNSPLHF. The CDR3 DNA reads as TGTGCCAGCAGGATACTAGACCCCGGATTAGGGTATAATTCACCCCTCCACTTT.

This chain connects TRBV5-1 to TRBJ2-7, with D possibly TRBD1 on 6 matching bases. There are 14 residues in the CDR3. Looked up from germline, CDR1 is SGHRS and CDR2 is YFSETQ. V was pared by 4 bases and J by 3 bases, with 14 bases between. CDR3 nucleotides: TGCGCCAGCAGCCCTCAGGGGCCCGTCTACGAGCAGTACTTC. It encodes CASSPQGPVYEQYF.

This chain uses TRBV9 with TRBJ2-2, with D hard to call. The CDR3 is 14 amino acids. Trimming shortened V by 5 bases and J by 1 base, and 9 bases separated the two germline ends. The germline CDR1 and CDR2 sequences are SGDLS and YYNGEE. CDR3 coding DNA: TGTGCCAGCAGACGTAGTGAGAACACCGGGGAGCTGTTTTTT. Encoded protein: CASRRSENTGELFF.

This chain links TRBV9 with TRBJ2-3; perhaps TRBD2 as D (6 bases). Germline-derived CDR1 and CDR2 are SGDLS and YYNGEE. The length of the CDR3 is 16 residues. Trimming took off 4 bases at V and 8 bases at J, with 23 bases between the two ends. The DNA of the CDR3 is TGTGCCAGCAGCCCGGAAACACTAGCAACCTACGCTACGCAGTATTTT. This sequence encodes CASSPETLATYATQYF.

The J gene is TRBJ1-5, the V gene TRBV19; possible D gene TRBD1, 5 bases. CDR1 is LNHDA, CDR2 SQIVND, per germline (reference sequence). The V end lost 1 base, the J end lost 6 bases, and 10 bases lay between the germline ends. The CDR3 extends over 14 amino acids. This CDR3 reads CASSIGGGIQPQHF. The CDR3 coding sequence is TGTGCCAGTAGTATAGGGGGGGGGATTCAGCCCCAGCATTTT. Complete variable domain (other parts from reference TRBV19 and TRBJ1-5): DGGITQSPKYLFRKEGQNVTLSCEQNLNHDAMYWYRQDPGQGLRLIYYSQIVNDFQKGDIAEGYSVSREKKESFPLTVTSAQKNPTAFYLCASSIGGGIQPQHFGDGTRLSIL.

CDR3 nucleotides: TGTGCCAGCAGCTTAACAGGGGACACCGGGGAGCTGTTTTTT. It translates to CASSLTGDTGELFF. V is TRBV7-3 and J is TRBJ2-2; a weak D match, TRBD1 (5 bases). Germline CDR1 and CDR2: SGHTA and FQGTGA. The CDR3 has 14 residues. V was cut by 0 bases and J by 3 bases, with 5 bases left in between.

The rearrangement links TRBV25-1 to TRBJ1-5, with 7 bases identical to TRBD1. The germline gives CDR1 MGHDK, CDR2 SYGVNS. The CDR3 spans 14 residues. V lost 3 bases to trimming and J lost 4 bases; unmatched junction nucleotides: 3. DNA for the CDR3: TGTGCCAGCAGTGAGACAGGGATGAATCAGCCCCAGCATTTT. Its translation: CASSETGMNQPQHF.

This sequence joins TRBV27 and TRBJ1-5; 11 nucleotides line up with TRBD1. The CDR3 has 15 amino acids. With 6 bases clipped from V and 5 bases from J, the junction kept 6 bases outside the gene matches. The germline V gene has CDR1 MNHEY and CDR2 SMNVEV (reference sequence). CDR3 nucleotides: TGTGCCAGCAGCCATGGGACAGGGGGGGATCAGCCCCAGCATTTT. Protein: CASSHGTGGDQPQHF.

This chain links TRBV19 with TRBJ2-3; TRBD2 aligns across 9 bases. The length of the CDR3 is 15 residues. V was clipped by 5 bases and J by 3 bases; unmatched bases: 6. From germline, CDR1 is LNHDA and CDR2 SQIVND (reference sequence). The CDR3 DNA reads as TGTGCCAGTAGTCCATTAGCGGGAGTGACAGATACGCAGTATTTT. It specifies CASSPLAGVTDTQYF. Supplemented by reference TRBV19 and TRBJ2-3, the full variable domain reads DGGITQSPKYLFRKEGQNVTLSCEQNLNHDAMYWYRQDPGQGLRLIYYSQIVNDFQKGDIAEGYSVSREKKESFPLTVTSAQKNPTAFYLCASSPLAGVTDTQYFGPGTRLTVL.